What follows is one TCR beta chain and its context. TCRdb independently ran MiXCR on the 5' RACE reads; one entry per CDR3 protein. The sample consists of over 500,000 distinct CDR3 sequences, 15% to 20% of them appearing once. The source of the sample is a study of T-cell memory formation after mild COVID-19. Across the whole study: Each donor largely had its own TCR clusters.

V shed 8 bases and J 4 bases; nucleotides not matched to a gene: 8. Germline V gene data show CDR1 as MNHEY and CDR2 as SMNVEV (reference sequence). The CDR3 length is 14 residues. This clonotype was sampled from an adult woman who had mild COVID-19 (a few samples of this study predate the infection). Cell type and time point are not known. What was sequenced was PBMCs or a T cell subset sorted from them (not recorded which). This rearrangement joins TRBV27 to TRBJ1-2; 9 nucleotides agree with TRBD1. CDR3 DNA: TGTGCCAGCTGTGGGACAGGGCTATTCTATGGCTACACCTTC. Encoded protein: CASCGTGLFYGYTF.